The 27 T cell receptor beta chains listed next were all sequenced from one sample in a study of response to subunit inactivated influenza vaccine. TCRdb recomputed calls from the RT-PCR reads with MiXCR, one row per CDR3 protein. The table shows about 540,000 distinct CDR3 sequences, with roughly a quarter occurring only once. These records were also assigned to another study, of T cells expressing NK-cell markers. That publication notes: Synthesis of TCR beta cDNA relied on 5'RACE template switching carrying UMIs.

This specimen consisted of CD4+ T cells sorted from PBMCs, obtained 11 to 12 days after vaccination. These receptors all come from a man in his fifties or sixties who received an inactivated influenza vaccine.

The V gene is TRBV15, the J gene TRBJ2-4; TRBD2 matches at 7 bases. CDR3 length: 18 amino acids. The trim removed 0 bases at V and 0 bases at J, leaving 8 bases unmatched. Per the germline V gene, CDR1 is LNHNV and CDR2 is YYDKDF (reference sequence). The CDR3 loop is CATSRDKGAGLAKNIQYF. CDR3 DNA: TGTGCCACCAGCAGAGATAAGGGAGCGGGGTTAGCCAAAAACATTCAGTACTTC.

This clonotype came up a few times. The rearrangement uses TRBV11-2 and TRBJ2-4, with D possibly TRBD2 on 6 matching bases. V lost 0 bases and J lost 1, with 13 bases in between. Looked up from germline, CDR1 is SGHAT and CDR2 is FQNNGV. The CDR3 sequence is 17 residues long. The CDR3: CASSLEAGRKAKNIQYF. The CDR3 DNA reads as TGTGCCAGCAGCTTAGAGGCCGGGAGAAAGGCCAAAAACATTCAGTACTTC.

The J gene is TRBJ1-3, the V gene TRBV4-3; a weak D match, TRBD1 (5 bases). The CDR3 spans 16 residues. V dropped 1 base and J dropped 4 bases, with 14 bases sitting between them. Germline lookup yields CDR1 LGHNA and CDR2 YSLEER. CDR3 amino acids: CASSQGSFAGGNTIYF. DNA of the CDR3: TGCGCCAGCAGCCAAGGGTCGTTTGCAGGGGGAAACACCATATATTTT.

The V call is TRBV5-1, the J call TRBJ2-1; 10 bases match TRBD1. Germline V gene sequence: CDR1 SGHRS, CDR2 YFSETQ. V shed 0 bases and J 5 bases; nucleotides not matched to a gene: 2. CDR3 length: 15 amino acids. Here the CDR3 reads CASSLVGQGNNEQFF. The CDR3 DNA is TGCGCCAGCAGCTTGGTGGGACAGGGGAACAATGAGCAGTTCTTC.

The V and J genes are TRBV20-1 and TRBJ1-1; no reliable D call. V was shortened by 5 bases and J by 5 bases, with 9 bases between the two germline ends. Germline V gene sequence: CDR1 DFQATT, CDR2 SNEGSKA (reference sequence). This CDR3 has 11 amino acids. CDR3 in amino acids: CSALDLTEAFF. The CDR3 DNA is TGCAGTGCTTTGGATCTTACTGAAGCTTTCTTT.

The CDR3, as DNA: TGTGCCAGCAGCTTTAGGGGAATCAGGACTGAAGCTTTCTTT. Its translation: CASSFRGIRTEAFF. The chain combines TRBV5-6 with TRBJ1-1, with D maybe TRBD1 (5 bases). V lost 2 bases to trimming and J lost 5 bases, with 13 bases between them. Germline CDR1 SGHDT, CDR2 YYEEEE. This CDR3 has 14 amino acids.

The chain is built from TRBV20-1 and TRBJ2-7; 8 nucleotides align to TRBD1. Germline CDR1 and CDR2: DFQATT and SNEGSKA (reference sequence). This CDR3 has 12 residues. Losses at the gene ends were 5 bases for V and 0 bases for J; bases not matched to a gene: 0. Written as DNA, the CDR3 is TGCAGTGCTGACAGGGGCTCCTACGAGCAGTACTTC. Translated, it gives CSADRGSYEQYF.

A single count supports this clonotype. V usage is TRBV14 and J usage is TRBJ2-7; TRBD2 agrees at 7 bases. The CDR3 runs 16 residues. Germline CDR1 SGHDN, CDR2 FVKESK. V was clipped by 4 bases and J by 0 bases; unmatched bases: 9. CDR3 sequence (DNA): TGTGCCAGCAGCCGGTCCCGGGACTACCCCTCCTACGAGCAGTACTTC. Its protein product is CASSRSRDYPSYEQYF.

This clonotype has just a few counts. The chain recombines TRBV5-4 with TRBJ1-4; 9 bases are shared with TRBD1. Germline CDR1 and CDR2: SGHNT and YYREEE (reference sequence). The CDR3 loop spans 16 amino acids. V dropped 0 bases and J dropped 3; count of bases not matched to a gene: 3. CDR3 sequence: CASSLAGTGSNEKLFF. In DNA, the CDR3 is TGTGCCAGCAGCTTGGCCGGGACAGGGTCTAATGAAAAACTGTTTTTT.

The rearrangement uses TRBV28 and TRBJ2-1; TRBD2 might be the D (6 bases). From germline, CDR1 is MDHEN and CDR2 SYDVKM. Trimming removed 0 bases at V and 3 bases at J, with 9 bases between. This CDR3 comprises 15 residues. This chain's CDR3 is CASSLWGGDYNEQFF. CDR3 DNA: TGTGCCAGCAGTTTATGGGGCGGGGACTACAATGAGCAGTTCTTC.

The chain combines TRBV18 with TRBJ2-6; D unresolved. Trimming pared 1 base from V and 4 bases from J, leaving 11 bases between. Per the germline V gene, CDR1 is KGHSH and CDR2 is LQKENI. The CDR3 spans 16 residues. CDR3 sequence (DNA): TGTGCCAGCTCACCACGGGCAGGAGCCGGGGCCAACGTCCTGACTTTC. Translating gives CASSPRAGAGANVLTF.

This clonotype has just a few counts. The chain carries TRBV10-3 and TRBJ2-5, with D tentatively TRBD2 (5 bases). The CDR3 consists of 14 residues. V dropped 0 bases and J dropped 1 base, with 6 bases sitting between them. The V gene's germline CDR1 is ENHRY and CDR2 SYGVKD. CDR3 nucleotide sequence: TGTGCCATCAGTGAGTCGGACTTCCAAGAGACCCAGTACTTC. It yields the protein CAISESDFQETQYF.

The rearrangement uses TRBV24-1 and TRBJ2-3; D perhaps matches TRBD2 (5 bases). The CDR3 sequence is 18 residues long. The germline V and J ends were trimmed by 3 bases and 2 bases, with 20 bases remaining between them. CDR1 and CDR2 from the germline V gene are KGHDR and SFDVKD. CDR3 nucleotides: TGTGCCACCAGTGATCGAAGTAAGGGAAAGAGGGACACAGATACGCAGTATTTT. Encoded protein: CATSDRSKGKRDTDTQYF.

The J gene is TRBJ1-4, the V gene TRBV10-3; D unclear. V dropped 6 bases and J dropped 4 bases, with 12 bases sitting between them. The CDR3 is 14 amino acids. Germline values: CDR1 ENHRY, CDR2 SYGVKD. CDR3 sequence: CAIRKGLDNEKLFF. The CDR3 DNA sequence: TGTGCCATCAGGAAGGGTCTGGATAATGAAAAACTGTTTTTT.

This sequence joins TRBV28 and TRBJ1-3; maybe TRBD1 (5 bases). The V end lost 1 base, the J end lost 7 bases, and 8 bases lay between the germline ends. The CDR3 is made up of 13 amino acids. CDR1 and CDR2 from the germline V gene are MDHEN and SYDVKM. CDR3 region: CASSLSGSNTIYF. CDR3 bases: TGTGCCAGCAGTTTATCAGGGAGTAACACCATATATTTT.

This clonotype has a handful of counts. V usage is TRBV29-1 and J usage is TRBJ2-1, with 9 bases aligning to TRBD2. Germline V gene sequence: CDR1 SQVTM, CDR2 ANQGSEA. Unmatched junction bases numbered 11, after V lost 3 bases and J lost 8 bases. The CDR3 covers 15 residues. The CDR3 region has the DNA TGCAGCGTTGAGGAGGTCAGCGGGAGGTTCCATGAGCAGTTCTTC. Translation gives CSVEEVSGRFHEQFF.

CDR3 protein: CASSEGGAGNQPQHF. For the CDR3, the DNA is TGCGCCAGCAGCGAAGGGGGCGCGGGCAATCAGCCCCAGCATTTT. V gene TRBV5-1 combines with J gene TRBJ1-5, with 7 positions matching TRBD1. V shed 4 bases and J 2 bases; nucleotides not matched to a gene: 6. Germline CDR1 is SGHRS and CDR2 is YFSETQ. The CDR3 consists of 15 residues.

The chain employs TRBV18 and TRBJ2-2; D gene ambiguous. Germline assignment: CDR1 KGHSH and CDR2 LQKENI. The V and J ends lost 2 bases and 5 bases respectively, with 6 bases between them. The CDR3 loop spans 13 amino acids. CDR3 residues: CASSPIRTGELFF. The CDR3 DNA is TGTGCCAGCTCACCAATCCGGACCGGGGAGCTGTTTTTT.

The CDR3 nucleotides are TGCGCCAGCAGCGACGACGGAAGCTATGGCTACACCTTC. This encodes CASSDDGSYGYTF. V usage is TRBV5-1 and J usage is TRBJ1-2; D ambiguous. Germline values: CDR1 SGHRS, CDR2 YFSETQ. The V and J ends lost 4 bases and 4 bases respectively, with 11 bases between them. CDR3 length equals 13 residues.

This clonotype was seen ten or more times. The chain combines TRBV12-3 or TRBV12-4 with TRBJ1-6; TRBD1 is a possible D gene (5 bases). V was clipped by 3 bases and J by 8 bases, with 14 bases between them. This CDR3 region has 15 residues. CDR3 sequence (DNA): TGTGCCAGCAGTTTCTCCGGGACGCAACATTCACCCCTCCACTTT. Protein product: CASSFSGTQHSPLHF.

V usage is TRBV11-2 and J usage is TRBJ2-2; D tentatively fits TRBD1 or TRBD2 (5 bases each). The V end was cut by 2 bases, the J end by 7 bases, with 14 bases between. The CDR3 spans 15 residues. Germline-derived CDR1 and CDR2 are SGHAT and FQNNGV. CDR3 in amino acids: CASSLTGGSHGELFF. For the CDR3, the DNA is TGTGCCAGCAGCTTAACTGGGGGATCGCACGGGGAGCTGTTTTTT.

This CDR3 is CASSSGGQDEQFF. CDR3 coding DNA: TGTGCCAGCAGCTCAGGAGGACAAGATGAGCAGTTCTTC. The V and J genes are TRBV7-3 and TRBJ2-1; D may match TRBD1 or TRBD2 (5 bases each). CDR3 length equals 13 residues. Germline V gene lookup returns CDR1 SGHTA and CDR2 FQGTGA. Trimming pared 4 bases from V and 8 bases from J, leaving 12 bases between. The full variable domain, completed using reference TRBV7-3 and TRBJ2-1, is GAGVSQTPSNKVTEKGKYVELRCDPISGHTALYWYRQSLGQGPEFLIYFQGTGAADDSGLPNDRFFAVRPEGSVSTLKIQRTERGDSAVYLCASSSGGQDEQFFGPGTRLTVL.

This clonotype was seen a handful of times. V and J are TRBV20-1 and TRBJ2-7, with 8 positions matching TRBD2. The CDR3 extends over 13 amino acids. The J segment lost 1 base and the V segment lost 6 bases, leaving 5 bases of the junction unmatched. CDR1 and CDR2 (germline): DFQATT, SNEGSKA (reference sequence). CDR3 protein: CSADGRGSYEQYF. The DNA of the CDR3 is TGCAGTGCGGACGGGAGGGGATCCTACGAGCAGTACTTC.

There are many counts of this clonotype. The chain combines TRBV29-1 with TRBJ1-5; D is ambiguous. Trimming pared 4 bases from V and 0 bases from J, leaving 7 bases between. The CDR3 has 13 amino acids. Per germline, CDR1 SQVTM and CDR2 ANQGSEA. This chain's CDR3 is CSVGENSNQPQHF. The CDR3, as DNA: TGCAGCGTTGGCGAGAATAGCAATCAGCCCCAGCATTTT.

The chain uses TRBV6-1 and TRBJ1-1; D unresolved. Germline-derived CDR1 and CDR2 are MNHNS and SASEGT. Trimming left V 4 bases short and J 0 bases short, with 12 bases between. This CDR3 comprises 15 residues. CDR3 region: CASSGSAAMNTEAFF. The CDR3 DNA reads as TGTGCCAGCAGTGGATCCGCAGCCATGAACACTGAAGCTTTCTTT.

This clonotype was seen many times. The rearrangement uses TRBV7-9 and TRBJ2-3; D remains ambiguous. V shed 1 base and J shed 4 bases, with 3 bases lying between them. Germline CDR1 and CDR2: SEHNR and FQNEAQ (reference sequence). The CDR3 covers 12 residues. DNA of the CDR3: TGTGCCAGCAGCTTAGTTGCAGATACGCAGTATTTT. Translation gives CASSLVADTQYF.

In its sample, this clonotype was seen a few times. The genes are TRBV5-1 and TRBJ2-3, with 12 bases fitting TRBD2. The V gene end was trimmed by 4 bases and the J gene end by 5 bases; junction bases not matched to a gene: 14. CDR1 SGHRS and CDR2 YFSETQ come from the germline V gene. The CDR3 runs to 18 residues. The CDR3 is CASSLWGLAGGLRDTQYF. CDR3 coding DNA: TGCGCCAGCAGCCTCTGGGGTCTAGCGGGGGGGCTAAGAGATACGCAGTATTTT. Complete variable domain (other parts from reference TRBV5-1 and TRBJ2-3): KAGVTQTPRYLIKTRGQQVTLSCSPISGHRSVSWYQQTPGQGLQFLFEYFSETQRNKGNFPGRFSGRQFSNSRSEMNVSTLELGDSALYLCASSLWGLAGGLRDTQYFGPGTRLTVL.